These 29 T cell receptor beta chains share one sample of origin, sequenced in a study of blood T cell repertoires in COVID-19. TCRdb's table, derived via immunoSEQ multiplex PCR, lists solely in-frame clones and lacks some. The sample contains 200,000 or so clones, roughly 80% of which appear only once. The sequenced sample was peripheral blood. These receptors all stem from a man aged 30 to 39 with active or convalescent COVID-19.

V is TRBV4-1 and J is TRBJ2-3; D is uncertain. CDR1 and CDR2 from the germline V gene are MGHRA and YSYEKL. Trimming removed 0 bases at V and 2 bases at J, with 12 bases between. The CDR3 totals 16 residues. CDR3 in DNA: TGCGCCAGCAGCCAAGATTGGATCGGGTTCACAGATACGCAGTATTTT. Its translation is CASSQDWIGFTDTQYF.

The rearrangement links TRBV6-5 to TRBJ2-5; TRBD2 matches at 7 bases. CDR1 and CDR2 from the germline V gene are MNHEY and SVGAGI. There are 12 residues in the CDR3. V dropped 8 bases and J dropped 7; count of bases not matched to a gene: 7. The DNA of the CDR3 is TGTGCCAGCTCCCCGGGGGGTGGGACCCAGTACTTC. This encodes CASSPGGGTQYF.

This clone was seen once. The V gene is TRBV5-1, the J gene TRBJ2-3; 7 positions match TRBD1. The CDR3 is 16 residues long. The V gene's germline CDR1 is SGHRS and CDR2 YFSETQ. With 3 bases clipped from V and 5 bases from J, the junction kept 12 bases outside the gene matches. CDR3 DNA: TGCGCCAGCAGCTCGATCTCTGGGACAGCCGTAGATACGCAGTATTTT. As protein: CASSSISGTAVDTQYF.

The chain is built from TRBV28 and TRBJ2-1; tentatively, D is TRBD2 (6 bases). From germline, CDR1 is MDHEN and CDR2 SYDVKM. The CDR3 extends over 15 amino acids. V dropped 6 bases and J dropped 0 bases, with 12 bases sitting between them. The CDR3 nucleotides are TGTGCCAGCAGGGGGGGTCTCAGCTCCTACAATGAGCAGTTCTTC. Amino acid sequence: CASRGGLSSYNEQFF.

The chain employs TRBV6-5 and TRBJ1-1, with a possible D match to TRBD1 (6 bases). The CDR3 is 13 residues long. V gave up 3 bases and J gave up 4 bases, with 9 bases separating them. CDR1 and CDR2 from the germline V gene are MNHEY and SVGAGI. CDR3: CASSYGGGTEAFF. The CDR3 coding sequence is TGTGCCAGCAGTTATGGGGGCGGCACTGAAGCTTTCTTT.

The chain recombines TRBV21-1 with TRBJ1-6; the tabulated D call, TRBD1, remains unverified against the DNA. TRBV21-1 is reported as a pseudogene. This CDR3 spans 19 amino acids. CDR3 sequence (DNA): TGTGCCAGCAGCATTCGGACAGGGGCAAGGTTCGACTATAATTCACCCCTCCACTTT. Protein: CASSIRTGARFDYNSPLHF.

This clone was counted only a few times. The rearrangement uses TRBV18 and TRBJ2-2; 11 bases map to TRBD2. Losses at the gene ends were 5 bases for V and 5 bases for J; bases not matched to a gene: 7. The CDR3 consists of 16 residues. CDR1 KGHSH and CDR2 LQKENI come from the germline V gene. CDR3 region: CASSVTSGSGTGELFF. The CDR3 DNA reads as TGTGCCAGCTCAGTCACTAGCGGGAGTGGAACCGGGGAGCTGTTTTTT.

The DNA for the CDR3 is TGTGCCACTTATCGGAACAGGGGAGAATACACCTTC. Its protein product is CATYRNRGEYTF. The chain joins TRBV19 to TRBJ1-2; 7 nucleotides align to TRBD1. The V gene's germline CDR1 is LNHDA and CDR2 SQIVND (reference sequence). Trimming at V came to 10 bases and at J to 11 bases, leaving 13 bases not matched to a gene. The CDR3 runs to 12 residues.

This chain connects TRBV7-8 to TRBJ2-5, with 8 bases aligning to TRBD2. The CDR3 runs to 18 residues. Germline CDR1 is SGHVS and CDR2 is FQNEAQ. The V gene end was trimmed by 1 base and the J gene end by 1 base; junction bases not matched to a gene: 11. CDR3 sequence (DNA): TGTGCCAGCAGCTTAGAGAGGTTGTCGGGGGGGGCCCAAGAGACCCAGTACTTC. Translating gives CASSLERLSGGAQETQYF.

The chain has TRBV15 and TRBJ1-2; D is uncertain. The CDR3 is 13 residues long. Trimming took 5 bases from V and 4 from J, leaving 11 bases between them. CDR1 and CDR2 (germline): LNHNV, YYDKDF (reference sequence). The chain's CDR3 is CATSPPERYGYTF. CDR3 bases: TGTGCCACCAGCCCACCTGAGCGCTATGGCTACACCTTC.

This clone came up a few times. The chain is built from TRBV20-1 and TRBJ1-2; no clear D. The CDR3 sequence is 11 residues long. Between the trimmed V and J ends, which lost 0 bases and 6 bases, there was a span of 5 bases. CDR1 is DFQATT, CDR2 SNEGSKA, per germline (reference sequence). The CDR3 DNA reads as TGCAGTGCTAGAGAGGCCAATGGCTACACCTTC. The encoded protein is CSAREANGYTF.

The chain couples TRBV6-5 to TRBJ2-7, with TRBD1 matching 9 bases. Looked up from germline, CDR1 is MNHEY and CDR2 is SVGAGI. The CDR3 has 14 residues. J lost 5 bases, V lost 6 bases, and 8 bases had no gene match. The CDR3 coding sequence is TGTGCCAGCAGCCTAAGACAGGGGGGCAACGAGCAGTACTTC. Its protein is CASSLRQGGNEQYF.

The chain combines TRBV5-1 with TRBJ1-2; 10 bases are a match to TRBD1. This CDR3 region has 15 residues. Germline V lookup: CDR1 SGHRS, CDR2 YFSETQ. The V and J ends lost 4 bases and 3 bases, in that order; junction bases with no gene match: 6. The CDR3 spells CASSTGQGGDYGYTF. The CDR3 DNA sequence: TGCGCCAGCAGCACCGGACAGGGGGGAGACTATGGCTACACCTTC.

The chain recombines TRBV27 with TRBJ2-7, with 8 bases matching TRBD2. The CDR3 spans 14 residues. The germline CDR1 and CDR2 sequences are MNHEY and SMNVEV (reference sequence). With 8 bases clipped from V and 7 bases from J, the junction kept 13 bases outside the gene matches. The CDR3 nucleotides read TGTGCCAGCGGGAGGAGCGGGAGTAGGGGGGAGCAGTACTTC. Protein: CASGRSGSRGEQYF.

V usage is TRBV3-1 (or the pseudogene TRBV3-2) and J usage is TRBJ2-5; no firm D call. Germline CDR1 reads LGHDT; CDR2 reads YNNKEL (reference sequence). This CDR3 region has 12 residues. V gave up 7 bases and J gave up 0 bases, with 6 bases separating them. The CDR3 here is CASTLYQETQYF. The CDR3 DNA follows: TGTGCCAGCACCCTCTACCAAGAGACCCAGTACTTC.

This sequence joins TRBV18 and TRBJ1-1; D is unresolved. The V gene's germline CDR1 is KGHSH and CDR2 LQKENI. V lost 2 bases and J lost 5, with 21 bases in between. The CDR3 covers 17 residues. The DNA of the CDR3 is TGTGCCAGCTCACCAAGATGGAGCGAGGCATTGCGGACTGAAGCTTTCTTT. This translates into CASSPRWSEALRTEAFF.

The V call is TRBV30, the J call TRBJ2-1; 8 nucleotides match TRBD2. This CDR3 has 14 residues. Looked up from germline, CDR1 is GTSNPN and CDR2 is SVGIG (reference sequence). V lost 2 bases, J lost 0 bases, and 0 bases stayed unmatched. CDR3 sequence reads: CAWSSGSSYNEQFF. The CDR3 DNA follows: TGTGCCTGGAGTAGCGGGAGCTCCTACAATGAGCAGTTCTTC.

The V and J genes are TRBV6-6 and TRBJ2-7; possibly TRBD2 for D (6 bases). V lost 6 bases and J lost 0, with 12 bases in between. This CDR3 region has 14 residues. CDR1 and CDR2 from the germline V gene are MNHNY and SVGAGI (reference sequence). CDR3 in amino acids: CASSRGVDSYEQYV. CDR3 DNA: TGTGCCAGCAGCCGCGGGGTCGACTCCTACGAGCAGTACGTC.

The chain employs TRBV3-1 (or the pseudogene TRBV3-2) and TRBJ1-6; a possible D gene is TRBD1 (6 bases). V gave up 3 bases and J gave up 12 bases, with 12 bases separating them. The germline V gene encodes CDR1 LGHDT and CDR2 YNNKEL (reference sequence). The CDR3 is 13 amino acids. Written as DNA, the CDR3 is TGTGCCAGCAGCCAGGAAGGGGGTGGACCCCTCCACTTT. As protein: CASSQEGGGPLHF.

V and J are TRBV7-2 and TRBJ2-7; 7 bases agree with TRBD2. The CDR3 length is 17 residues. CDR1 is SGHTA, CDR2 FQGNSA, per germline. Trimming at V came to 6 bases and at J to 6 bases, leaving 20 bases not matched to a gene. CDR3 amino acids: CASSSYDLSRESGEQYF. The CDR3, as DNA: TGTGCCAGCAGTTCTTATGACCTCTCGCGGGAGTCCGGCGAGCAGTACTTC.

The CDR3 DNA reads TGTGCCAGCAGCCCTACGGGGTACGGCAATGAGCAGTTCTTC. It translates to CASSPTGYGNEQFF. The V and J genes are TRBV28 and TRBJ2-1, with D tentatively TRBD2 (5 bases). The V gene lost 6 bases and the J gene lost 6 bases, with 15 bases spanning the gap. The length of the CDR3 is 14 residues. CDR1 and CDR2 (germline): MDHEN, SYDVKM. The complete variable domain, with remaining parts taken from reference TRBV28 and TRBJ2-1, reads DVKVTQSSRYLVKRTGEKVFLECVQDMDHENMFWYRQDPGLGLRLIYFSYDVKMKEKGDIPEGYSVSREKKERFSLILESASTNQTSMYLCASSPTGYGNEQFFGPGTRLTVL.

This clone was detected once. This chain uses TRBV4-2 with TRBJ2-1; TRBD2 matches 9 bases. Germline V gene sequence: CDR1 LGHNA, CDR2 YNFKEQ. CDR3 length: 16 amino acids. Trimming cost V 0 bases and J 0 bases; bases outside gene matches: 0. The DNA of the CDR3 is TGTGCCAGCAGCCAAGAAGCGGGGGGCTCCTACAATGAGCAGTTCTTC. Amino acids: CASSQEAGGSYNEQFF.

The chain joins TRBV30 to TRBJ1-5; D may be TRBD1 (5 bases). The CDR3 loop spans 16 amino acids. The V and J ends lost 4 bases and 1 base respectively, with 17 bases between them. Germline V gives CDR1 GTSNPN, CDR2 SVGIG (reference sequence). CDR3 region: CAWNAGGDSSNQPQHF. CDR3 nucleotide sequence: TGTGCCTGGAACGCGGGGGGGGATTCGAGCAATCAGCCCCAGCATTTT.

This chain links TRBV6-6 with TRBJ2-3; maybe TRBD1 (5 bases). Germline V CDR1 and CDR2: MNHNY, SVGAGI (reference sequence). V lost 0 bases and J 8 bases, leaving 18 bases between the germline ends. The CDR3 sequence is 16 residues long. The CDR3 coding sequence is TGTGCCAGCAGTTACTCGAACATGGACATGGGTGGTACGCAGTATTTT. This translates into CASSYSNMDMGGTQYF.

The CDR3 loop reads CATSGTSGSIFDEQFF. As DNA, the CDR3 is TGTGCCACCAGTGGGACTAGCGGGAGTATCTTCGATGAGCAGTTCTTC. The V call is TRBV24-1, the J call TRBJ2-1, with TRBD2 matching over 13 bases. Per germline, CDR1 KGHDR and CDR2 SFDVKD. The junction had 8 bases not matched to a gene; V was cut back by 5 bases and J by 8 bases. The CDR3 covers 16 residues.

The table lists this clone with a count of one. At one end the junction does not follow the germline gene, possibly because of a read error. This sample includes further DNA sequences coding for the same CDR3. The V call is TRBV7-2, the J call TRBJ2-1; 10 bases are a match to TRBD2. Germline values: CDR1 SGHTA, CDR2 FQGNSA. There are 18 residues in the CDR3. CDR3 protein: CASSFRSGGALSANEQFF. Written as DNA, the CDR3 is TGTGCCAGCAGCTTCAGAAGCGGGGGGGCCTTGAGTGCTAATGAGCAATTCTTC.

The chain carries TRBV5-8 and TRBJ2-7; TRBD1 is a possible D gene (6 bases). The germline gives CDR1 SGHTS, CDR2 YDEGEE. The V end lost 0 bases, the J end lost 5 bases, and 12 bases lay between the germline ends. There are 14 residues in the CDR3. CDR3 sequence (DNA): TGTGCCAGCAGCTTGGGGCAGGGGAAGGACGAGCAGTACTTC. Protein: CASSLGQGKDEQYF.

CDR3 DNA sequence: TGTGCCAGCAGTTTAATAAGAGCTAGCGGCATGAACTACGAGCAGTACTTC. Its translation is CASSLIRASGMNYEQYF. The chain recombines TRBV27 with TRBJ2-7, with TRBD2 identical over 7 bases. Germline V lookup: CDR1 MNHEY, CDR2 SMNVEV (reference sequence). The trim removed 2 bases at V and 3 bases at J, leaving 13 bases unmatched. There are 17 residues in the CDR3.

DNA for the CDR3: TGTGCCAGCAGCTTAGTTTGGGGCAGGGAATACCAGCCCCAGCATTTT. Protein product: CASSLVWGREYQPQHF. The chain links TRBV11-2 to TRBJ1-5, with D possibly being TRBD1 (5 bases). CDR1 and CDR2 (germline): SGHAT, FQNNGV. This CDR3 has 16 residues. Trimming cost V 1 base and J 7 bases, with 17 bases left between them.